The 19 T cell receptor beta chains presented below share a single source sample, sequenced in a study of radiotherapy plus CTLA-4 blockade in lung cancer. Produced via immunoSEQ multiplex PCR; TCRdb's table is partial and in-frame only. This table holds 75,000 to 100,000 clones, around 90% found once. Material: peripheral blood, obtained from a patient treated with radiotherapy plus ipilimumab. Source of these receptors: a human donor with non-small cell lung cancer that progressed on radiotherapy plus ipilimumab.

The genes are TRBV18 and TRBJ2-2, with D perhaps matching TRBD2 (5 bases). This CDR3 has 16 amino acids. The ends were cut back, 5 bases at V and 1 base at J, with 14 bases in the middle. The germline V gene has CDR1 KGHSH and CDR2 LQKENI. The CDR3 here is CASSKNRGLNTGELFF. CDR3 coding DNA: TGTGCCAGCTCAAAAAACCGCGGGTTGAACACCGGGGAGCTGTTTTTT.

J is TRBJ2-1 and V is TRBV19; 12 bases are shared with TRBD2. V was clipped by 7 bases and J by 7 bases; unmatched bases: 8. This CDR3 spans 15 amino acids. Germline CDR1 and CDR2: LNHDA and SQIVND (reference sequence). CDR3 DNA sequence: TGTGCCAGTACCTGGACTAGCGGGAATACGAATGAGCAGTTCTTC. Translating gives CASTWTSGNTNEQFF.

The V and J genes are TRBV6-6 and TRBJ2-7; D may match TRBD1 or TRBD2 (5 bases each). Between the trimmed V and J ends, which lost 0 bases and 3 bases, there was a span of 12 bases. Per the germline V gene, CDR1 is MNHNY and CDR2 is SVGAGI (reference sequence). The length of the CDR3 is 15 residues. This chain's CDR3 is CASSYSGDPYYEQYF. The CDR3 bases are TGTGCCAGCAGTTACTCCGGGGACCCCTACTACGAGCAGTACTTC.

A single count supports this clone. The V gene is TRBV11-2, the J gene TRBJ2-7, with 8 bases that match TRBD2. The junction had 2 bases not matched to a gene; V was cut back by 1 base and J by 0 bases. CDR3 size: 15 residues. The germline CDR1 and CDR2 sequences are SGHAT and FQNNGV. CDR3 sequence reads: CASSLASGSSYEQYF. CDR3 nucleotide sequence: TGTGCCAGCAGCTTAGCGAGCGGGAGCTCCTACGAGCAGTACTTC.

The rearrangement links TRBV18 to TRBJ1-5; D uncertain. Deletions cut 1 base from V and 0 bases from J, with 7 bases between. Germline lookup yields CDR1 KGHSH and CDR2 LQKENI. The CDR3 has 15 amino acids. CDR3 coding DNA: TGTGCCAGCTCACCACGGCAGGCTAGCAATCAGCCCCAGCATTTT. Protein product: CASSPRQASNQPQHF.

The chain combines TRBV7-9 with TRBJ2-6; D may be TRBD1 or TRBD2 (6 bases each). The germline CDR1 and CDR2 sequences are SEHNR and FQNEAQ (reference sequence). Trimming removed 4 bases from V and 0 bases from J, with 13 bases in between. CDR3 size: 17 residues. The CDR3 DNA reads TGTGCCAGCAGCTCCGCGGGACAATTCTCTGGGGCCAACGTCCTGACTTTC. Residues: CASSSAGQFSGANVLTF.

V usage is TRBV4-1 and J usage is TRBJ1-5; 9 bases align to TRBD1. The CDR3 extends over 15 amino acids. V gave up 4 bases and J gave up 3 bases; unmatched junction bases: 4. The germline V gene has CDR1 MGHRA and CDR2 YSYEKL. CDR3 bases: TGCGCCAGCAGCCGAGGGGACAGGGACAATCAGCCCCAGCATTTT. Translating it yields CASSRGDRDNQPQHF.

This clone was seen only a few times. This chain uses TRBV30 with TRBJ2-5, with D perhaps TRBD1 (6 bases). Looked up from germline, CDR1 is GTSNPN and CDR2 is SVGIG (reference sequence). Trimming shortened V by 5 bases and J by 6 bases, and 13 bases separated the two germline ends. CDR3 size: 12 residues. This CDR3 reads CAWGARGKTQYF. Written as DNA, the CDR3 is TGTGCCTGGGGAGCCAGGGGTAAGACCCAGTACTTC.

This sequence joins TRBV19 and TRBJ2-2, with TRBD2 matching 11 bases. Germline V gene sequence: CDR1 LNHDA, CDR2 SQIVND (reference sequence). The junction had 14 bases not matched to a gene; V was cut back by 9 bases and J by 5 bases. CDR3 length: 17 amino acids. The CDR3 DNA reads TGTGCCAGCCTACTACCCACCGGACTAGCGGGTACCGGGGAGCTGTTTTTT. Translated, it gives CASLLPTGLAGTGELFF.

V and J are TRBV5-6 and TRBJ1-3; no clear D gene. The CDR3 runs to 14 residues. Germline values: CDR1 SGHDT, CDR2 YYEEEE. The V end was cut by 4 bases, the J end by 1 base, with 9 bases between. CDR3 protein: CASSVGLSGNTIYF. The CDR3 DNA is TGTGCCAGCAGCGTAGGACTTTCTGGAAACACCATATATTTT.

J is TRBJ2-1 and V is TRBV2, with D possibly being TRBD2 (6 bases). CDR3 length: 17 amino acids. Per the germline V gene, CDR1 is SNHLY and CDR2 is FYNNEI. Trimming left V 2 bases short and J 6 bases short, with 20 bases between. The CDR3 DNA is TGTGCCAGCAGTGAAATGAAACTTGGCGGGATGAGCAATGAGCAGTTCTTC. Translating it yields CASSEMKLGGMSNEQFF.

V and J are TRBV7-9 and TRBJ2-5; 10 bases are a match to TRBD2. The closer fit of TRBJ2-7 to the DNA end suggests the J call may be wrong. The CDR3 is made up of 15 amino acids. CDR1 SEHNR and CDR2 FQNEAQ come from the germline V gene (reference sequence). The DNA of the CDR3 is TGTGCCAGCAGCCCCGGGACTAGCGATCATTACGAGCAGTACTTC. Protein sequence: CASSPGTSDHYEQYF.

This clone was recorded a few times. The rearrangement uses TRBV18 and TRBJ1-2; D unclear. Deletions cut 3 bases from V and 0 bases from J, with 8 bases between. This CDR3 is 14 amino acids long. Per the germline V gene, CDR1 is KGHSH and CDR2 is LQKENI. DNA for the CDR3: TGTGCCAGCTCACCGCTGCCTACTAACTATGGCTACACCTTC. Translation gives CASSPLPTNYGYTF. Complete variable domain (other parts from reference TRBV18 and TRBJ1-2): NAGVMQNPRHLVRRRGQEARLRCSPMKGHSHVYWYRQLPEEGLKFMVYLQKENIIDESGMPKERFSAEFPKEGPSILRIQQVVRGDSAAYFCASSPLPTNYGYTFGSGTRLTVV.

The chain's CDR3 is CASSDTGGIETQYF. In DNA, the CDR3 is TGTGCCAGCAGTGATACAGGGGGCATAGAGACCCAGTACTTC. The chain couples TRBV25-1 to TRBJ2-5; 9 bases line up with TRBD1. V lost 3 bases to trimming and J lost 4 bases; unmatched junction nucleotides: 3. The germline V gene has CDR1 MGHDK and CDR2 SYGVNS. The CDR3 totals 14 residues.

This chain links TRBV5-4 with TRBJ2-1; D remains ambiguous. Germline CDR1 reads SGHNT; CDR2 reads YYREEE (reference sequence). V lost 0 bases and J lost 10, with 17 bases in between. The CDR3 totals 15 residues. The DNA for the CDR3 is TGTGCCAGCAGCTTGGTGGACCCTACCGCAGCAGAGCAGTTCTTC. This sequence encodes CASSLVDPTAAEQFF. Based on the CDR3 plus reference TRBV5-4 and TRBJ2-1, the full variable domain is ETGVTQSPTHLIKTRGQQVTLRCSSQSGHNTVSWYQQALGQGPQFIFQYYREEENGRGNFPPRFSGLQFPNYSSELNVNALELDDSALYLCASSLVDPTAAEQFFGPGTRLTVL.

This clone was observed a handful of times. The V gene is TRBV4-1, the J gene TRBJ1-3; tentatively, D is TRBD1 (5 bases). The CDR3 length is 15 residues. V shed 4 bases and J shed 0 bases, with 10 bases lying between them. CDR1 is MGHRA and CDR2 is YSYEKL in the germline V gene. CDR3 sequence reads: CASSRDPNSGNTIYF. The CDR3 nucleotides read TGCGCCAGCAGCCGGGACCCCAACTCTGGAAACACCATATATTTT.

The CDR3 is CASQLTPHSGNTIYF. DNA of the CDR3: TGTGCCAGTCAACTGACACCTCACTCTGGAAACACCATATATTTT. The chain carries TRBV19 and TRBJ1-3, with D uncertain. Germline lookup yields CDR1 LNHDA and CDR2 SQIVND (reference sequence). With 8 bases removed from V and 0 bases from J, the gap between germline ends came to 14 bases. The CDR3 is 15 amino acids.

The rearrangement joins TRBV6-5 to TRBJ1-5, with a weak D call TRBD1 (5 bases). This CDR3 contains 15 residues. V lost 6 bases to trimming and J lost 5 bases, with 17 bases between them. Germline V lookup: CDR1 MNHEY, CDR2 SVGAGI. The CDR3 loop is CASRPTRWGHQPQHF. DNA of the CDR3: TGTGCCAGCAGACCCACAAGATGGGGCCATCAGCCCCAGCATTTT.

The genes are TRBV6-5 and TRBJ1-5; D is unclear. Germline V CDR1 and CDR2: MNHEY, SVGAGI. The CDR3 has 12 residues. V gave up 6 bases and J gave up 4 bases, with 7 bases separating them. This CDR3 is CASRRGNQPQHF. The CDR3 bases are TGTGCCAGCAGGCGAGGAAATCAGCCCCAGCATTTT.